This is a list of T cell receptor beta chains from one sample in a study of T cells in Graves' hyperthyroidism and ophthalmopathy. TCRdb re-called the multiplex PCR reads with MiXCR, one entry per CDR3 protein. The sample lists 540,000 or so distinct CDR3 sequences; about 15% were seen once. The sample taken for sequencing was blood. The receptors were gathered from a woman aged 25-40 years with Graves' hyperthyroidism. Both conserved end residues are part of each CDR3. The order of the fields is D gene, clone size, V gene, J gene, CDR3 DNA, CDR3 protein. The D gene is left open where the match is weak. The listing skips clone size in some rows; elsewhere it reads once, few, many or a size class.

TRBD2	many	TRBV20-1	TRBJ2-7	TGCAGTGCTAGAGACGGGCGGGAGCTCTCCTACGAGCAGTACTTC	CSARDGRELSYEQYF
TRBD1	many	TRBV20-1	TRBJ2-3	TGCAGTGCTACCATGGACAGGGTGGGAGATACGCAGTATTTT	CSATMDRVGDTQYF
-	few	TRBV30	TRBJ2-2	TGTGCCTGGGGGCTGGGGACCGGGGAGCTGTTTTTT	CAWGLGTGELFF
-	many	TRBV7-8	TRBJ1-4	TGTGCCAGCAGCTTAGTAGGGCCTGGGGGAAAACTGTTTTTT	CASSLVGPGGKLFF
TRBD1	-	TRBV7-2	TRBJ2-2	TGTGCCAGCAGCCTACACTCCGGGACAGGAAACACCGGGGAGCTGTTTTTT	CASSLHSGTGNTGELFF
-	many	TRBV30	TRBJ2-3	TGTGCCTGGAGTGTAATGTCTAGCGGCACAGATACGCAGTATTTT	CAWSVMSSGTDTQYF
-	many	TRBV7-2	TRBJ2-1	TGTGCCAGCAGCTTCCCCGGCTCCTACAATGAGCAGTTCTTC	CASSFPGSYNEQFF
TRBD2	many	TRBV28	TRBJ2-3	TGTGCCAGCAGTCCCCTTGGGGAGGGAACAGATACGCAGTATTTT	CASSPLGEGTDTQYF
-	few	TRBV6-1	TRBJ2-3	TGTGCCAGCGGCCGGACAGATACGCAGTATTTT	CASGRTDTQYF
-	many	TRBV27	TRBJ2-2	TGTGCCAGCATGGTGGCCAAGCACGCGAACACCGGGGAGCTGTTTTTT	CASMVAKHANTGELFF
TRBD2	-	TRBV7-2	TRBJ2-3	TGTGCCAGCGGTAGTAGCGGGCTCAGCACAGATACGCAGTATTTT	CASGSSGLSTDTQYF
-	-	TRBV5-5	TRBJ1-5	TGTGCCAGCAGCCCCGACCCCCCAACGGCCCAGCCCCAGCATTTT	CASSPDPPTAQPQHF
TRBD2	once	TRBV12-3/TRBV12-4	TRBJ2-7	TGTGCCAGCAGTTTTCGGACTAGCGGGAGAAACGAGCAGTACTTC	CASSFRTSGRNEQYF
-	many	TRBV7-2	TRBJ1-2	TGTGCCAGCAGCCCCGTGGGGGCCTATGGCTACACCTTC	CASSPVGAYGYTF
-	-	TRBV5-6	TRBJ2-7	TGTGCCAGCAGCTTGTCGGAGATCTACGAGCAGTACTTC	CASSLSEIYEQYF
-	many	TRBV7-2	TRBJ1-4	TGTGCCAGCAGCTTTGGGTCGACAGGCGCAAATGAAAAACTGTTTTTT	CASSFGSTGANEKLFF